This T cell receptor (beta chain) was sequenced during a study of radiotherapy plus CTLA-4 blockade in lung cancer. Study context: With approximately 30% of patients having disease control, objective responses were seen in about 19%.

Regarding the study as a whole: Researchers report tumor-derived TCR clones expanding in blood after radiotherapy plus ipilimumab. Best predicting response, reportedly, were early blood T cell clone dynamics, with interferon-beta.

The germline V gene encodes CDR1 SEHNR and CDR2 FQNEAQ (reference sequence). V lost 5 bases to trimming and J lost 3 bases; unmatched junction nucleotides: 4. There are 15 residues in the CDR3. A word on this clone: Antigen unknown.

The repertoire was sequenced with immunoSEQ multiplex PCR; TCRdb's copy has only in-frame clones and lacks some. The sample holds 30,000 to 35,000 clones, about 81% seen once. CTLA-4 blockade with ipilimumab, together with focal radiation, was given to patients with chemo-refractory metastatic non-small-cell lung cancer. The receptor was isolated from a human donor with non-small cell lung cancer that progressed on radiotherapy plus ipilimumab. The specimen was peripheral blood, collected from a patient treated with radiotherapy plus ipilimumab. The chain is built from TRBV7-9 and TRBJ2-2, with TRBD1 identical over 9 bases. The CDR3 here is CASSRTGVDTGELFF. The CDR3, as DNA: TGTGCCAGCAGCAGGACAGGGGTGGACACCGGGGAGCTGTTTTTT.